This T cell receptor (beta chain) was retrieved from a study of shared clonotypes between healthy human individuals. Sequencing used immunoSEQ multiplex PCR; TCRdb keeps in-frame clones, though not all of them. This table holds some 1,900,000 clones, about 94% found once. Terminally differentiated effector memory CD45RA+ cells were excluded by CCR7 positive selection of CD45RO-negative cells. Broader study findings: About 5% of naive CD4 clonotypes were shared across a handful of donors. Blood was the sole source, and tissue repertoires probably differ.

Of note for this clone: Its specificity is not known. The same CDR3 also results from other DNA sequences found in this sample.

The clonotype comes from a man between 18 and 35 years old in good health. The sequenced sample was naive CD8+ T cells sorted from blood.

The CDR3 reads CASSPGLAGDNEQFF. The CDR3 coding sequence is TGTGCCAGCAGCCCCGGACTAGCGGGGGACAATGAGCAGTTCTTC. The rearrangement joins TRBV13 to TRBJ2-1; 13 positions agree with TRBD2. The V gene's germline CDR1 is PRHDT and CDR2 FYEKMQ (reference sequence). The CDR3 runs to 15 residues. The trim removed 5 bases at V and 5 bases at J, leaving 3 bases unmatched.